This T cell receptor beta chain was sequenced for a study of T cell responses to AZD1222 COVID-19 vaccine. General study findings and limits: Repertoires were obtained only post-peak T cell response. Regions 160-218 and 743-854 held dominance among vaccine-associated CD4 TCRs, which spanned spike. Unmutated regions of variants are reportedly targeted by nearly half of spike-specific TCRs.

Using immunoSEQ multiplex PCR, the repertoire was profiled, and TCRdb retains in-frame clones only, with some absent. The sample has about 140,000 clones, 92% seen once. As regards this clone: Its antigen remains unknown.

The length of the CDR3 is 15 residues. The ends lost 5 bases at V and 8 bases at J; junction bases unmatched: 12. From germline, CDR1 is SGHTA and CDR2 FQGNSA. Second doses at about 4 or about 12 weeks were pooled. This receptor was taken from an adult who received the AZD1222 COVID-19 vaccine. The chain recombines TRBV7-2 with TRBJ1-2; 9 bases match TRBD1. The sample here was peripheral blood, taken 28 days after the second AZD1222 dose. Written as DNA, the CDR3 is TGTGCCAGCAGCGAATCGGACAGGGGCTCCTGGGGCTACACCTTC. Translation gives CASSESDRGSWGYTF. Supplemented by reference TRBV7-2 and TRBJ1-2, the full variable domain reads GAGVSQSPSNKVTEKGKDVELRCDPISGHTALYWYRQSLGQGLEFLIYFQGNSAPDKSGLPSDRFSAERTGGSVSTLTIQRTQQEDSAVYLCASSESDRGSWGYTFGSGTRLTVV.